This record covers a single T cell receptor (beta chain). This sample is part of a study of blood T cell repertoires in COVID-19. How the authors handled the data: Amplification of reference gene primers provided the estimated nucleated cell counts. Data came from immunoSEQ multiplex PCR; TCRdb stores just in-frame clones and leaves some out. The DNA was the basis for D and trimming; V, J and clone size are from that table. The sample comprises about 370,000 clones, around 91% of which are singletons, and roughly 1% rests with the top ten. The study drew participants aged about 18 to 90 years from about two dozen US areas. Donors in Cohort 3 counted as recovered after two negative PCRs, clearance, or symptom resolution. The CDR3 is made up of 15 amino acids. Germline V gives CDR1 SQVTM, CDR2 ANQGSEA. The V segment lost 5 bases and the J segment 2 bases; nucleotides outside the gene matches: 8.

The source of this sequence is a man aged 18 to 35 who had recovered from COVID-19. The chain has TRBV29-1 and TRBJ2-2; 7 nucleotides line up with TRBD2. Sequencing was carried out using PBMCs or T cells enriched from blood (not recorded which). DNA for the CDR3: TGCAGCGTTTCCCTCCCGGGGGGAAACACCGGGGAGCTGTTTTTT. It encodes CSVSLPGGNTGELFF.